This TCR beta chain was recovered during a study of TIL therapy for anti-PD-1-resistant metastatic lung cancer. For the study at large: Median patient age was 54, ranging about 38-80 years.

Regarding time point: pre-treatment sample, taken before nivolumab and TIL therapy. Enrollment ran from October 2017 to January 2020. The immunoSEQ assay was v3. Produced via immunoSEQ multiplex PCR; TCRdb's table is partial and in-frame only. The table records about 57,000 clones, 70% to 85% of them present only once. Overall study results and limits: The cohort had more treatment-naive, never-smoker and oncogene-addicted patients than typical. After infusion, TIL clonotypes partly replaced peripheral T cells and declined over months.

Remarks on this clone: Antigen unknown.

Sequencing was performed on blood, taken at baseline. This clonotype was obtained from a woman between 25 and 85 years old with non-small cell lung cancer.

The CDR3 nucleotides read TGTGCCAGCAGTGAGTGGCGGAACACCGGGGAGCTGTTTTTT. It codes for CASSEWRNTGELFF. V and J are TRBV2 and TRBJ2-2, with unresolved D. The CDR3 has 14 residues. Germline CDR1 reads SNHLY; CDR2 reads FYNNEI. The germline V and J ends were trimmed by 3 bases and 1 base, with 6 bases remaining between them.